This entry lists 28 T cell receptor beta chains sequenced from one sample in a study of siplizumab effects on memory and regulatory T cells. The repertoire was sequenced with immunoSEQ multiplex PCR; TCRdb's copy has only in-frame clones and lacks some. The sample carries tens of thousands of clones, approximately 97% recorded once. Sequenced sample: naive CD8+ T cells sorted from blood. All receptors come from a human donor in good health.

The chain joins TRBV5-4 to TRBJ1-2, with D possibly being TRBD1 (6 bases). V was clipped by 6 bases and J by 6 bases, with 15 bases between them. CDR1 is SGHNT, CDR2 YYREEE, per germline (reference sequence). This CDR3 is 13 amino acids long. CDR3 DNA sequence: TGTGCCAGCACCCGAGGGGGAGAGGATGGCTACACCTTC. Its protein is CASTRGGEDGYTF. The whole variable domain, remainder taken from reference TRBV5-4 and TRBJ1-2, is ETGVTQSPTHLIKTRGQQVTLRCSSQSGHNTVSWYQQALGQGPQFIFQYYREEENGRGNFPPRFSGLQFPNYSSELNVNALELDDSALYLCASTRGGEDGYTFGSGTRLTVV.

This chain links TRBV27 with TRBJ1-1; D might be TRBD1 (5 bases). Per germline, CDR1 MNHEY and CDR2 SMNVEV (reference sequence). Trimming removed 3 bases from V and 0 bases from J, with 8 bases in between. The CDR3 is 14 residues long. The CDR3 DNA reads TGTGCCAGCAGTTTGGGGGGGATGAACACTGAAGCTTTCTTT. It yields the protein CASSLGGMNTEAFF.

The CDR3 sequence: CAAGQNGGDTQYF. The CDR3 region has the DNA TGTGCCGCCGGGCAGAACGGTGGGGATACGCAGTATTTT. This sequence joins TRBV6-5 and TRBJ2-3; D gene unclear. The CDR3 covers 13 residues. Between the trimmed V and J ends, which lost 11 bases and 6 bases, there was a span of 18 bases. The V gene's germline CDR1 is MNHEY and CDR2 SVGAGI.

V gene TRBV2 combines with J gene TRBJ2-3; 10 positions agree with TRBD2. CDR1 is SNHLY, CDR2 FYNNEI, per germline. Losses at the gene ends were 6 bases for V and 2 bases for J; bases not matched to a gene: 5. The CDR3 runs 15 residues. CDR3 coding DNA: TGTGCCAGCAGGCCGGGACTAGCGAACACAGATACGCAGTATTTT. Its translation: CASRPGLANTDTQYF.

The rearrangement joins TRBV19 to TRBJ2-1, with 11 bases matching TRBD2. The CDR3 contains 15 residues. V was clipped by 7 bases and J by 10 bases; unmatched bases: 12. CDR1 LNHDA and CDR2 SQIVND come from the germline V gene (reference sequence). The CDR3 region is CASTLAGGTLLEQFF. CDR3 in DNA: TGTGCCAGTACGCTAGCGGGGGGAACTCTGCTCGAGCAGTTCTTC. The full variable domain, in which reference TRBV19 and TRBJ2-1 provide the parts outside the CDR3, is DGGITQSPKYLFRKEGQNVTLSCEQNLNHDAMYWYRQDPGQGLRLIYYSQIVNDFQKGDIAEGYSVSREKKESFPLTVTSAQKNPTAFYLCASTLAGGTLLEQFFGPGTRLTVL.

The chain has TRBV4-1 and TRBJ2-5, with D uncertain. Germline loops: CDR1 MGHRA, CDR2 YSYEKL. The CDR3 has 13 amino acids. V was pared by 4 bases and J by 2 bases, with 8 bases between. The CDR3 reads CASSRGIQETQYF. CDR3 sequence (DNA): TGCGCCAGCAGCCGCGGAATTCAAGAGACCCAGTACTTC.

The V call is TRBV19, the J call TRBJ1-2, with D unresolved. The germline gives CDR1 LNHDA, CDR2 SQIVND (reference sequence). V was shortened by 3 bases and J by 3 bases, with 8 bases between the two germline ends. This CDR3 region has 13 residues. The CDR3 sequence: CASSISSDYGYTF. The CDR3 DNA is TGTGCCAGTAGTATTTCTTCGGACTATGGCTACACCTTC.

This chain joins TRBV21-1 and TRBJ1-5. TRBV21-1 is annotated as a pseudogene. The CDR3 covers 17 residues. CDR3 nucleotides: TGTGCCAGCAGCAAAAGTAGACTACAACGATTAAATCAGCCCCAGCATTTT. Translated, it gives CASSKSRLQRLNQPQHF.

The chain recombines TRBV7-9 with TRBJ2-2; TRBD2 matches 9 bases. The CDR3 length is 16 residues. V was pared by 6 bases and J by 6 bases, with 11 bases of the junction left unmatched. Germline assignment: CDR1 SEHNR and CDR2 FQNEAQ (reference sequence). CDR3 residues: CASSDPAAGGPGELFF. The CDR3 nucleotides read TGTGCCAGCAGTGACCCAGCGGCGGGGGGGCCCGGGGAGCTGTTTTTT.

The J gene is TRBJ2-7, the V gene TRBV19, with TRBD2 as a possible D gene (6 bases). Germline V gene data show CDR1 as LNHDA and CDR2 as SQIVND (reference sequence). V lost 5 bases and J lost 4, with 12 bases in between. CDR3 size: 13 residues. In nucleotides, the CDR3 is TGTGCCAGTAGTTCCACCGGGGGATACGAGCAGTACTTC. It is translated as CASSSTGGYEQYF.

The DNA for the CDR3 is TGTGCCAGCAGCACCGCCCCGACAGGGGGGAATTCACCCCTCCACTTT. Translation gives CASSTAPTGGNSPLHF. The chain couples TRBV5-5 to TRBJ1-6; 9 bases are a match to TRBD1. V trimming: 4 bases; J trimming: 7 bases; junction bases outside the gene matches: 9. Per germline, CDR1 SGHKS and CDR2 YYEKEE (reference sequence). This CDR3 is 16 amino acids long.

V usage is TRBV7-3 and J usage is TRBJ1-1; perhaps TRBD1 as D (5 bases). The ends were cut back, 2 bases at V and 3 bases at J, with 10 bases in the middle. Per germline, CDR1 SGHTA and CDR2 FQGTGA. This CDR3 comprises 14 residues. CDR3 sequence reads: CASSLDGGDTEAFF. CDR3 bases: TGTGCCAGCAGCTTAGACGGGGGGGACACTGAAGCTTTCTTT.

This chain uses TRBV27 with TRBJ2-1; 8 nucleotides align to TRBD2. Germline V CDR1 and CDR2: MNHEY, SMNVEV (reference sequence). Trimming took 3 bases from V and 4 from J; bases not matched to a gene: 5. CDR3 length equals 15 residues. The DNA for the CDR3 is TGTGCCAGCAGTTTGGTAGCGGGGACTTACAATGAGCAGTTCTTC. Protein sequence: CASSLVAGTYNEQFF.

V usage is TRBV5-4 and J usage is TRBJ2-3; either TRBD1 or TRBD2 may supply D (5 bases each). The CDR3 totals 15 residues. Germline CDR1 and CDR2: SGHNT and YYREEE (reference sequence). V shed 5 bases and J shed 4 bases, with 17 bases lying between them. The CDR3 DNA sequence: TGTGCCAGCAGTCCCGGGACCCCGGGGCCAGATACGCAGTATTTT. This codes for CASSPGTPGPDTQYF. The whole variable domain, filled in from reference TRBV5-4 and TRBJ2-3, reads ETGVTQSPTHLIKTRGQQVTLRCSSQSGHNTVSWYQQALGQGPQFIFQYYREEENGRGNFPPRFSGLQFPNYSSELNVNALELDDSALYLCASSPGTPGPDTQYFGPGTRLTVL.

To note about this clone: This CDR3 is also generated by other DNA sequences in the sample. The V and J genes are TRBV19 and TRBJ2-1; D is uncertain. CDR3 size: 12 residues. Deletions cut 3 bases from V and 6 bases from J, with 6 bases between. CDR1 is LNHDA, CDR2 SQIVND, per germline (reference sequence). The CDR3 region has the DNA TGTGCCAGTAGTATCTGGGGCAATGAGCAGTTCTTC. Translated: CASSIWGNEQFF.

This chain uses TRBV18 with TRBJ2-3, with unresolved D. The CDR3 loop spans 13 amino acids. V was cut by 5 bases and J by 6 bases, with 12 bases left in between. Per the germline V gene, CDR1 is KGHSH and CDR2 is LQKENI. The CDR3 sequence: CASSSDSDDTQYF. CDR3 nucleotide sequence: TGTGCCAGCTCATCAGACTCGGACGATACGCAGTATTTT.

The chain carries TRBV11-3 and TRBJ1-2; the D is unclear. The CDR3 sequence is 16 residues long. CDR1 SGHNT and CDR2 YENEEA come from the germline V gene. V was cut by 7 bases and J by 8 bases, with 26 bases left in between. The CDR3 here is CASTDEREFLSWGYTF. The CDR3 DNA reads as TGTGCCAGCACCGACGAGAGGGAGTTCCTTTCGTGGGGCTACACCTTC. Filled out from reference TRBV11-3 and TRBJ1-2, the complete variable domain reads EAGVVQSPRYKIIEKKQPVAFWCNPISGHNTLYWYLQNLGQGPELLIRYENEEAVDDSQLPKDRFSAERLKGVDSTLKIQPAELGDSAVYLCASTDEREFLSWGYTFGSGTRLTVV.

This rearrangement joins TRBV11-3 to TRBJ2-3; the match to TRBD1 covers 8 bases. V shed 5 bases and J 6 bases; nucleotides not matched to a gene: 7. The CDR3 length is 14 residues. The germline CDR1 and CDR2 sequences are SGHNT and YENEEA. DNA for the CDR3: TGTGCCAGCAGCGCCGGACAGGGAGCGGATACGCAGTATTTT. It codes for CASSAGQGADTQYF.

The chain couples TRBV23-1 to TRBJ1-1; the D gene is possibly TRBD1 (5 bases). TRBV23-1 is an ORF, with its function uncertain. CDR3 length equals 13 residues. Between the trimmed V and J ends, which lost 3 bases and 7 bases, there was a span of 12 bases. The CDR3: CASSHSGTGEAFF. The CDR3 DNA reads as TGCGCCAGCAGTCATTCGGGGACGGGTGAAGCTTTCTTT.

The chain links TRBV23-1 to TRBJ1-5, with 9 bases matching TRBD1. TRBV23-1 is flagged as an ORF with uncertain function. J lost 7 bases, V lost 2 bases, and 12 bases had no gene match. The CDR3 consists of 17 residues. CDR3 amino acids: CASSQGQGFQVEQPQHF. The CDR3 nucleotides read TGCGCCAGCAGTCAAGGACAGGGGTTCCAGGTTGAGCAGCCCCAGCATTTT.

The chain combines TRBV14 with TRBJ2-7; D gene unclear. V was trimmed by 0 bases and J by 3 bases, leaving 12 bases between them. This CDR3 has 15 amino acids. Per germline, CDR1 SGHDN and CDR2 FVKESK. The CDR3 sequence: CASSQELSGFYEQYF. The CDR3 coding sequence is TGTGCCAGCAGCCAAGAACTTTCGGGCTTCTACGAGCAGTACTTC.

This clone was seen once. V gene TRBV7-8 combines with J gene TRBJ1-1; 9 bases are a match to TRBD1. The CDR3 is 14 amino acids. J lost 3 bases, V lost 5 bases, and 4 bases had no gene match. Germline assignment: CDR1 SGHVS and CDR2 FQNEAQ. The CDR3 DNA reads as TGTGCCAGCAGCATAGACAGGGGGGACACTGAAGCTTTCTTT. Encoded protein: CASSIDRGDTEAFF.

This clone was detected only once. The rearrangement joins TRBV29-1 to TRBJ2-6; tentatively, D is TRBD1 (6 bases). Germline CDR1 SQVTM, CDR2 ANQGSEA. The CDR3 spans 14 residues. Trimming cost V 4 bases and J 2 bases, with 9 bases left between them. In DNA, the CDR3 is TGCAGCGTTGCGGCAGGGGCTGGGGCCAACGTCCTGACTTTC. Its translation is CSVAAGAGANVLTF.

The V call is TRBV5-4, the J call TRBJ2-1; 8 nucleotides line up with TRBD2. V trimming: 4 bases; J trimming: 6 bases; junction bases outside the gene matches: 9. This CDR3 region has 15 residues. The germline V gene encodes CDR1 SGHNT and CDR2 YYREEE (reference sequence). This chain's CDR3 is CASSRGAGGSNEQFF. The CDR3 DNA reads as TGTGCCAGCAGCCGGGGGGCGGGGGGCAGCAATGAGCAGTTCTTC.

This chain uses TRBV5-6 with TRBJ2-3; perhaps D is TRBD1 or TRBD2 (5 bases each). There are 14 residues in the CDR3. V gave up 0 bases and J gave up 4 bases, with 9 bases separating them. Germline loops: CDR1 SGHDT, CDR2 YYEEEE. In DNA form, the CDR3 reads TGTGCCAGCAGCTTGGCAGGGACCCCAGATACGCAGTATTTT. It codes for CASSLAGTPDTQYF.

The rearrangement uses TRBV30 and TRBJ2-7; D remains unclear. This CDR3 has 12 amino acids. Germline CDR1 is GTSNPN and CDR2 is SVGIG (reference sequence). Trimming left V 4 bases short and J 0 bases short, with 7 bases between. CDR3: CAWIKSSYEQYF. The CDR3 coding sequence is TGTGCCTGGATTAAATCCTCCTACGAGCAGTACTTC.

CDR3 coding DNA: TGTGCCAGCAGCTTGGGGACAGGGGCTTTCCAGCCCCAGCATTTT. As protein: CASSLGTGAFQPQHF. The chain recombines TRBV5-6 with TRBJ1-5; 9 bases are shared with TRBD1. The CDR3 extends over 15 amino acids. The V gene end was trimmed by 0 bases and the J gene end by 7 bases; junction bases not matched to a gene: 5. Germline V lookup: CDR1 SGHDT, CDR2 YYEEEE.

V is TRBV6-1 and J is TRBJ1-4, with D tentatively TRBD1 (5 bases). The V gene's germline CDR1 is MNHNS and CDR2 SASEGT. The CDR3 is made up of 14 amino acids. With 6 bases removed from V and 8 bases from J, the gap between germline ends came to 16 bases. The DNA for the CDR3 is TGTGCCAGCAGGGAACCAGGCAGGGCCGAAAAACTGTTTTTT. This codes for CASREPGRAEKLFF.